This T cell receptor (beta chain) was observed in a study of cytomegalovirus exposure and HLA in healthy donors. The wider study: It was reported in a later analysis that the 95 to 150 validation repertoires used the same platform as the 550 to 850 first-cohort repertoires. Findings of the study overall: The study found most TCR sequences rare, yet found some public TCRs in many donors. Specific recognition of CMV antigens was confirmed in vitro for a few chains (all CMV-associated). It was approximately 150 TCR beta chains that were listed as cytomegalovirus-associated.

A remark on this clone: Its antigen remains unknown.

TCRdb's copy holds only in-frame clones and misses some; the assay was immunoSEQ multiplex PCR. Among about 110,000 clones listed, approximately 94% were seen once. Sequenced sample: PBMCs. This TCR was recovered from a young woman in good health and CMV-seronegative.

The CDR3 here is CASLERVLSYEQYF. In DNA, the CDR3 is TGTGCCAGCCTAGAGAGGGTTCTATCCTACGAGCAGTACTTC. The chain couples TRBV2 to TRBJ2-7, with a tentative D call TRBD2 (5 bases). Trimming removed 8 bases from V and 1 base from J, with 15 bases in between. Germline loops: CDR1 SNHLY, CDR2 FYNNEI. CDR3 length equals 14 residues.